This TCR beta chain was captured in a study of CD8 T cells in ankylosing spondylitis. Study-wide points: Fewer than 10 highly homologous variants made up a TCR beta motif that seemed to typify ankylosing spondylitis blood.

The CDR3 is 12 residues long. The V and J ends lost 1 base and 13 bases respectively, with 10 bases between them. Germline-derived CDR1 and CDR2 are KGHDR and SFDVKD. TCRdb fed the 5' RACE reads into MiXCR, producing one record per CDR3 protein. This repertoire shows some 450,000 distinct CDR3 sequences, over 15% found once; its top ten account for over 1%. In the case of this clonotype: As yet, its antigen is unknown.

The chain recombines TRBV24-1 with TRBJ2-1; D remains unclear. Material: blood, either unsorted or a sorted T cell fraction (not recorded which). The source is a male donor with ankylosing spondylitis. The chain's CDR3 is CATSDFSAGQFF. CDR3 in DNA: TGTGCCACCAGTGATTTTTCGGCCGGCCAGTTCTTC.